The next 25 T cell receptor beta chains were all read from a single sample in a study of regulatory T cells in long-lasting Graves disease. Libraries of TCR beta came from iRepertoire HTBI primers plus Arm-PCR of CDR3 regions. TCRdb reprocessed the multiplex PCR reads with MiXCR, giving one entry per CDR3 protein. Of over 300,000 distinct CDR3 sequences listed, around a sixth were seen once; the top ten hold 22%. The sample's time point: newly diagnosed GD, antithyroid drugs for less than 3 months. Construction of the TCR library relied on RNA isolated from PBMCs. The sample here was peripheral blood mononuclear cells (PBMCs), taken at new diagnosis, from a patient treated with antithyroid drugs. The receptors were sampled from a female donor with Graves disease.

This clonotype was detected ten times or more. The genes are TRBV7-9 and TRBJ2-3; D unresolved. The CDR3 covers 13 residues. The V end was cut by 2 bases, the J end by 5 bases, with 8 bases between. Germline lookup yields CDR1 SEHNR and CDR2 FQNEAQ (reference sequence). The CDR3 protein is CASSLSSGDTQYF. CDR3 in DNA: TGTGCCAGCAGCTTATCGTCGGGAGATACGCAGTATTTT.

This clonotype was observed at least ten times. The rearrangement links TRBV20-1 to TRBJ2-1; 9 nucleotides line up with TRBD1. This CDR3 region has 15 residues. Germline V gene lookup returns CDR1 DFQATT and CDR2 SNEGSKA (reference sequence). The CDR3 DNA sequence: TGCAGCCACAAGGGACAGGGTTTCCCCCACAATGAGCAGTTCTTC. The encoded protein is CSHKGQGFPHNEQFF.

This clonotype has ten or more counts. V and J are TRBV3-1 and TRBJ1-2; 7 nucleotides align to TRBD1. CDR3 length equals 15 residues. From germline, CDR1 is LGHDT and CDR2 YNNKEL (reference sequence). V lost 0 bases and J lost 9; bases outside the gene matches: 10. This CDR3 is CASSQEVGGAGSYTF. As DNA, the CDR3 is TGTGCCAGCAGCCAAGAAGTAGGGGGCGCCGGAAGCTACACCTTC. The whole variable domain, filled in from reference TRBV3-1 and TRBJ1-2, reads DTAVSQTPKYLVTQMGNDKSIKCEQNLGHDTMYWYKQDSKKFLKIMFSYNNKELIINETVPNRFSPKSPDKAHLNLHINSLELGDSAVYFCASSQEVGGAGSYTFGSGTRLTVV.

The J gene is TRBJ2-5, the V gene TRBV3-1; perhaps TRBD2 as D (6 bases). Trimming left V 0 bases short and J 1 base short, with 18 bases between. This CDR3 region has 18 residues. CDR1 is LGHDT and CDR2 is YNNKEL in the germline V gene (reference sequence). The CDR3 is CASSQDEVFGGPQETQYF. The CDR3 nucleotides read TGTGCCAGCAGCCAAGATGAGGTTTTCGGGGGACCCCAAGAGACCCAGTACTTC.

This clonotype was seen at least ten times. The CDR3 loop reads CASSPSPTGVENSPLHF. Here the CDR3 DNA reads TGTGCCAGCAGTCCCTCCCCGACAGGGGTGGAAAATTCACCCCTCCACTTT. The V gene is TRBV27, the J gene TRBJ1-6; 8 bases fit TRBD1. Germline V CDR1 and CDR2: MNHEY, SMNVEV (reference sequence). There are 17 residues in the CDR3. V lost 5 bases, J lost 7 bases, and 13 bases stayed unmatched.

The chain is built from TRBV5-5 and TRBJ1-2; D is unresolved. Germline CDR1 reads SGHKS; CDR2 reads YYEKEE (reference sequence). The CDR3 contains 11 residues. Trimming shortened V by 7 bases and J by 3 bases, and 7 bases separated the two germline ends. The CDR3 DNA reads TGTGCCAGCGGCCCCTACTATGGCTACACCTTC. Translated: CASGPYYGYTF.

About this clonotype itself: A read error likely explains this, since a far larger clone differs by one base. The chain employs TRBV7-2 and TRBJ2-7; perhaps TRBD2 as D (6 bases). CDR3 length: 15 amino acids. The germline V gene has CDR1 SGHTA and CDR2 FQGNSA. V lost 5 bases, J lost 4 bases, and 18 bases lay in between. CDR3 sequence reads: CASSEDMGLAYEQYF. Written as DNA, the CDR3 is TGTGCCAGCAGCGAGGACATGGGACTTGCGTACGAGCAGTACTTC.

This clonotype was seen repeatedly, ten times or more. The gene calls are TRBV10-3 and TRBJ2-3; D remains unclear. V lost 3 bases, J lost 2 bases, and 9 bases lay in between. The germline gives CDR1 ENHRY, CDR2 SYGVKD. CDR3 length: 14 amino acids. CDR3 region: CAISDSGVTDTQYF. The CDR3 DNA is TGTGCCATCAGTGATAGTGGGGTCACAGATACGCAGTATTTT.

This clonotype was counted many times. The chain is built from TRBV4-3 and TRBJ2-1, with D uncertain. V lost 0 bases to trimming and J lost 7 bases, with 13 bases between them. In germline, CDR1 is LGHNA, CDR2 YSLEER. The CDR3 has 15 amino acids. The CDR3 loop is CASSQDFPERNEQFF. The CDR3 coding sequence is TGCGCCAGCAGCCAAGATTTCCCTGAAAGAAATGAGCAGTTCTTC.

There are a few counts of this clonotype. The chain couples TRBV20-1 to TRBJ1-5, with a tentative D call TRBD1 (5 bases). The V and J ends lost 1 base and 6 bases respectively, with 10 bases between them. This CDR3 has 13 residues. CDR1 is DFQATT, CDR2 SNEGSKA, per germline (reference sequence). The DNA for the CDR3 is TGCAGTGCTAGAGGGGGGGGTGGTCAGCCCCAGCATTTT. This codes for CSARGGGGQPQHF.

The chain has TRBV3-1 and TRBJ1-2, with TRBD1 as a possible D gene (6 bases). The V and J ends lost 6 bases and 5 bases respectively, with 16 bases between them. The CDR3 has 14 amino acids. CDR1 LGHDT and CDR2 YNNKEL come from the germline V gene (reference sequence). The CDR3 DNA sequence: TGTGCCAGCAGTCTCAGGGAGGGGGTGTATGGCTACACCTTC. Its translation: CASSLREGVYGYTF.

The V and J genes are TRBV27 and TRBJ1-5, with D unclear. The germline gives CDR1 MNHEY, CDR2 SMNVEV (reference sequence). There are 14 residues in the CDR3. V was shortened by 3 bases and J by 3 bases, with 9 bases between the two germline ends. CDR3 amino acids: CASSFGQNNQPQHF. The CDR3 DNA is TGTGCCAGCAGTTTCGGGCAGAACAATCAGCCCCAGCATTTT.

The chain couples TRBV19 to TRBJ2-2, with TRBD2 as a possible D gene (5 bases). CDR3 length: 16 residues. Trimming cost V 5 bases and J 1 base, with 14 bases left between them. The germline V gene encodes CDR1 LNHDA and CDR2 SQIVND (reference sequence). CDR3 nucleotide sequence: TGTGCCAGTAGTTACCGTGGACGGGGGAACACCGGGGAGCTGTTTTTT. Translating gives CASSYRGRGNTGELFF. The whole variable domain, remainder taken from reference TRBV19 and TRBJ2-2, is DGGITQSPKYLFRKEGQNVTLSCEQNLNHDAMYWYRQDPGQGLRLIYYSQIVNDFQKGDIAEGYSVSREKKESFPLTVTSAQKNPTAFYLCASSYRGRGNTGELFFGEGSRLTVL.

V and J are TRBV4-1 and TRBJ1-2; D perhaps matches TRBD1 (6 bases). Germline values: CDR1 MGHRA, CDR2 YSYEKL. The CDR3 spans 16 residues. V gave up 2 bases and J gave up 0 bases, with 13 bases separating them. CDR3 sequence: CASSQPPDRTNYGYTF. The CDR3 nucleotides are TGCGCCAGCAGCCAACCCCCAGACAGGACTAACTATGGCTACACCTTC.

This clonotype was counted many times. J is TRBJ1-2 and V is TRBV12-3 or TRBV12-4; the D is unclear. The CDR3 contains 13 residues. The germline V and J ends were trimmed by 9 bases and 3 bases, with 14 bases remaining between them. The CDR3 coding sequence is TGTGCCAGACCGGACGGAGAGGACTATGGCTACACCTTC. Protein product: CARPDGEDYGYTF.

CDR3 in amino acids: CASSSYRVREQYF. The DNA for the CDR3 is TGTGCCAGCAGCTCCTACAGGGTCCGCGAGCAGTACTTC. V gene TRBV11-2 combines with J gene TRBJ2-7; maybe TRBD1 (6 bases). V gave up 4 bases and J gave up 6 bases, with 13 bases separating them. The CDR3 is 13 residues long. Germline V CDR1 and CDR2: SGHAT, FQNNGV.

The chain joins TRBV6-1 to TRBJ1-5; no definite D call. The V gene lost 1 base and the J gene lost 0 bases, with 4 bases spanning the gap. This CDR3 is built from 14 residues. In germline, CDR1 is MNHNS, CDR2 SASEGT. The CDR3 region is CASSEVRSNQPQHF. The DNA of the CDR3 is TGTGCCAGCAGTGAAGTTCGTAGCAATCAGCCCCAGCATTTT.

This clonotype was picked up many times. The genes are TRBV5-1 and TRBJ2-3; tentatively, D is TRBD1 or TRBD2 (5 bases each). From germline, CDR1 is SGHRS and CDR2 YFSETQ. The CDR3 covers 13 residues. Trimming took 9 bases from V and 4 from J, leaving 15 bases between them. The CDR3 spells CATGAEQSDTQYF. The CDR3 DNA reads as TGCGCCACCGGGGCGGAGCAATCAGATACGCAGTATTTT.

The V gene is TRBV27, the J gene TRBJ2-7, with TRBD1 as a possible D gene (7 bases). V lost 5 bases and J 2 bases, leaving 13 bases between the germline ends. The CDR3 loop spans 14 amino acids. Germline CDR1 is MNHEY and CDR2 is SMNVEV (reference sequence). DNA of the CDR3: TGTGCCAGCAGTCTCATCAGGGGGGCCTACGAGCAGTACTTC. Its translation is CASSLIRGAYEQYF.

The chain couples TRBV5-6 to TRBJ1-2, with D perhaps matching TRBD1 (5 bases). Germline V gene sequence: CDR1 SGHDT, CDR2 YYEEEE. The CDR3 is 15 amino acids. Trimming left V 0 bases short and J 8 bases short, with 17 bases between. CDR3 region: CASSLDAGTVIGYTF. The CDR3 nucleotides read TGTGCCAGCAGCTTGGATGCAGGGACCGTTATAGGCTACACCTTC. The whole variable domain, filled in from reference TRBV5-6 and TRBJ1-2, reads DAGVTQSPTHLIKTRGQQVTLRCSPKSGHDTVSWYQQALGQGPQFIFQYYEEEERQRGNFPDRFSGHQFPNYSSELNVNALLLGDSALYLCASSLDAGTVIGYTFGSGTRLTVV.

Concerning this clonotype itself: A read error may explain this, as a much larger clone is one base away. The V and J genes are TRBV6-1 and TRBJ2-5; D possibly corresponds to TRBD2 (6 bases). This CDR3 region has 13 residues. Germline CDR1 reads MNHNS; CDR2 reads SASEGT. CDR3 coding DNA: TGTGCCAGCAGTCCGGGGGTGGGGGAGATCCAGTACTTC. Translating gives CASSPGVGEIQYF.

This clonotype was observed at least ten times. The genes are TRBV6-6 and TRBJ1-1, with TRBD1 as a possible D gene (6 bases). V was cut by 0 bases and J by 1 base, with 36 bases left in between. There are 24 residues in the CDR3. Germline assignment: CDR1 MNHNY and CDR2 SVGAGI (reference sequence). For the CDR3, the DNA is TGTGCCAGCAGTTACTCGCCTTACCTTACGACAGGTAGGGTTTTTGGTGAAACGAACACTGAAGCTTTCTTT. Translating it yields CASSYSPYLTTGRVFGETNTEAFF.

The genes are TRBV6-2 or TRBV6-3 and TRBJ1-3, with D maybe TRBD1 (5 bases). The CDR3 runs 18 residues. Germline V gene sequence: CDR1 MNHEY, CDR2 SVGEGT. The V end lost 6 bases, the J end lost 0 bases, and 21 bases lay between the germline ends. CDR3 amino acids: CASSLEGPLSDSGNTIYF. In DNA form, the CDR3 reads TGTGCCAGCAGCCTCGAGGGGCCGCTATCCGACTCTGGAAACACCATATATTTT.

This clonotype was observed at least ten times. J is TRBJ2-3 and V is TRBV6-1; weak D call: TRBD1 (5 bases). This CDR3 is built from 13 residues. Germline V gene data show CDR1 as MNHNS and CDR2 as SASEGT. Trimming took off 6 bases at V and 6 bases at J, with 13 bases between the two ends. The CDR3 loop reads CASRTTVTDTQYF. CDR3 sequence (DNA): TGTGCCAGCAGGACGACAGTCACGGATACGCAGTATTTT.

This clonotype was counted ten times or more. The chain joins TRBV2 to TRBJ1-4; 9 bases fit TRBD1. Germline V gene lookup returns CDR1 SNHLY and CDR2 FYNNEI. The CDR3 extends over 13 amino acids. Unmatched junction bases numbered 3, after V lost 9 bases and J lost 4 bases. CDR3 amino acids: CASGTGLNEKLFF. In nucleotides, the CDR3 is TGTGCCAGTGGGACAGGGCTTAATGAAAAACTGTTTTTT. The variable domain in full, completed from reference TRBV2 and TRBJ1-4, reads EPEVTQTPSHQVTQMGQEVILRCVPISNHLYFYWYRQILGQKVEFLVSFYNNEISEKSEIFDDQFSVERPDGSNFTLKIRSTKLEDSAMYFCASGTGLNEKLFFGSGTQLSVL.